This T cell receptor beta chain was retrieved from a study of T cells in Graves' hyperthyroidism and ophthalmopathy. Trimming removed 3 bases at V and 1 base at J, with 13 bases between. The CDR3 covers 16 residues. Germline CDR1 reads SGHRS; CDR2 reads YFSETQ. This clonotype was counted a few times. RNA transcripts served as the template for amplifying TCR beta CDR3 regions. During a first-round RT-PCR of the TCR CDR3, the HTBI primer set was used. MiXCR, applied by TCRdb to the multiplex PCR reads, yields one record per CDR3 protein. The data contain 750,000 to 900,000 distinct CDR3 sequences, roughly 40% of them singletons.

This rearrangement joins TRBV5-1 to TRBJ2-2; TRBD1 or TRBD2 may be the D gene (5 bases each). The specimen was blood. The clonotype was recovered from a man younger than 35 with Graves' hyperthyroidism. In nucleotides, the CDR3 is TGCGCCAGCAGCTCCCCGACGGGGCAGAACACCGGGGAGCTGTTTTTT. This gives the protein CASSSPTGQNTGELFF.